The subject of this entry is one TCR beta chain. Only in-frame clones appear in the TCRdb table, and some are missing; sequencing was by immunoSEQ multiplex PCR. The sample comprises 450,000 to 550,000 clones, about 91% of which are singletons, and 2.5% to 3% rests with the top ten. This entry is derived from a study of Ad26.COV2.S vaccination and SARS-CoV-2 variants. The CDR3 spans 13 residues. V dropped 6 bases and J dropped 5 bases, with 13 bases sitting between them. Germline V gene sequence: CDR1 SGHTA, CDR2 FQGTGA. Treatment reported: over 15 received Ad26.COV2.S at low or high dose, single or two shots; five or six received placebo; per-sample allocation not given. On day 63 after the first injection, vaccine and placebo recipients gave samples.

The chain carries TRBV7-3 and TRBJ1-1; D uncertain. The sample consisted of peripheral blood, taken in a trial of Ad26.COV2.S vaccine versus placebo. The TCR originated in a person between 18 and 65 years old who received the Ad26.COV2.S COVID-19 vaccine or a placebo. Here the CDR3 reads CASRFDYGTEAFF. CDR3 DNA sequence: TGTGCCAGCAGATTTGACTATGGGACTGAAGCTTTCTTT.